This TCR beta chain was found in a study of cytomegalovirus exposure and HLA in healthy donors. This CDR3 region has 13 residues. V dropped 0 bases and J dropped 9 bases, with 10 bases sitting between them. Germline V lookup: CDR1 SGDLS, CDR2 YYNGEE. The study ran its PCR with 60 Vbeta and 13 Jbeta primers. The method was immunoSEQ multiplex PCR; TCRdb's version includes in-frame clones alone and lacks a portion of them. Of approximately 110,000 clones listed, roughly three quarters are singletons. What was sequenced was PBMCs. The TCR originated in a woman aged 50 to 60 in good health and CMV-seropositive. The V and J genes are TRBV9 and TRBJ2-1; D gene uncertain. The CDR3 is CASSVALSSEQFF. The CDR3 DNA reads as TGTGCCAGCAGCGTAGCCCTGTCTAGTGAGCAGTTCTTC.